The 28 T cell receptor beta chains in this list originate from one sample, sequenced in a study of technical replicates of blood from several donors. Sequencing was performed with immunoSEQ multiplex PCR; in TCRdb, only in-frame clones are kept and a portion is missing. The table shows 55,000 to 80,000 clones, with roughly 90% occurring only once. Sequencing was done on a sample of T cells isolated from PBMCs. Source of these receptors: a human donor in good health.

This sequence joins TRBV19 and TRBJ2-3; the D gene is possibly TRBD2 (6 bases). Trimming stripped 3 bases from V and 6 bases from J, with 13 bases between. Germline lookup yields CDR1 LNHDA and CDR2 SQIVND (reference sequence). This CDR3 spans 14 amino acids. This CDR3 is CASSMGRELDTQYF. The CDR3 DNA sequence: TGTGCCAGTAGTATGGGCCGGGAGCTCGATACGCAGTATTTT. The variable domain in full, with the rest retrieved from reference TRBV19 and TRBJ2-3, is DGGITQSPKYLFRKEGQNVTLSCEQNLNHDAMYWYRQDPGQGLRLIYYSQIVNDFQKGDIAEGYSVSREKKESFPLTVTSAQKNPTAFYLCASSMGRELDTQYFGPGTRLTVL.

V is TRBV29-1 and J is TRBJ2-5; 8 bases are a match to TRBD1. The CDR3 sequence is 12 residues long. J gave up 4 bases and V 4 bases, and 2 bases lay outside the gene matches. Germline assignment: CDR1 SQVTM and CDR2 ANQGSEA. The CDR3 DNA sequence: TGCAGCGTTGGAGGACAGGGAGAGACCCAGTACTTC. Amino acid sequence: CSVGGQGETQYF.

The chain links TRBV18 to TRBJ1-3; 7 bases align to TRBD1. The CDR3 is made up of 14 amino acids. Losses at the gene ends were 5 bases for V and 0 bases for J; bases not matched to a gene: 1. Germline CDR1 and CDR2: KGHSH and LQKENI. The CDR3 here is CASSGTDSGNTIYF. CDR3 nucleotide sequence: TGTGCCAGCTCAGGGACAGACTCTGGAAACACCATATATTTT.

This clone was observed once. The chain combines TRBV27 with TRBJ2-1; TRBD2 agrees at 10 bases. This CDR3 has 15 amino acids. Germline trimming cut 6 bases from V and 4 bases from J; bases unmatched to any gene: 6. Per the germline V gene, CDR1 is MNHEY and CDR2 is SMNVEV (reference sequence). The CDR3 nucleotides read TGTGCCAGCAGCATAGCGGGAGGATTTTACAATGAGCAGTTCTTC. Residues: CASSIAGGFYNEQFF.

The chain combines TRBV5-1 with TRBJ2-5; 9 bases align to TRBD1. The assigned J gene may be wrong: the sequence end matches TRBJ2-7 better. This CDR3 is built from 15 residues. From germline, CDR1 is SGHRS and CDR2 YFSETQ. CDR3 in amino acids: CASGMGTGFSYEQYF. CDR3 in DNA: TGCGCCAGCGGAATGGGGACAGGGTTCTCCTACGAGCAGTACTTC.

J is TRBJ2-5 and V is TRBV5-4, with 7 bases fitting TRBD2. Trimming at V came to 2 bases and at J to 3 bases, leaving 1 base not matched to a gene. This CDR3 spans 13 amino acids. CDR1 and CDR2 from the germline V gene are SGHNT and YYREEE (reference sequence). The CDR3: CASSFAGEETQYF. The CDR3 nucleotides are TGTGCCAGCAGCTTCGCGGGGGAAGAGACCCAGTACTTC.

The genes are TRBV9 and TRBJ1-5; 7 bases are a match to TRBD1. Germline CDR1 and CDR2: SGDLS and YYNGEE. With 3 bases clipped from V and 5 bases from J, the junction kept 8 bases outside the gene matches. The CDR3 runs 15 residues. CDR3 in DNA: TGTGCCAGCAGCGGTCAGGGGGTCGTCGATCAGCCCCAGCATTTT. Translated, it gives CASSGQGVVDQPQHF.

The rearrangement uses TRBV28 and TRBJ1-5; the match to TRBD1 covers 7 bases. CDR1 and CDR2 from the germline V gene are MDHEN and SYDVKM. V shed 5 bases, J shed 0 bases, and the junction held 7 bases outside the gene matches. The CDR3 extends over 16 amino acids. CDR3 sequence reads: CASSTRQGHSNQPQHF. The CDR3 DNA is TGTGCCAGCAGTACAAGACAGGGACATAGCAATCAGCCCCAGCATTTT.

J is TRBJ2-1 and V is TRBV29-1; TRBD2 matches 7 bases. Unmatched junction bases numbered 7, after V lost 2 bases and J lost 3 bases. The CDR3 contains 15 residues. Germline CDR1 SQVTM, CDR2 ANQGSEA. CDR3 protein: CSVERREWGYNEQFF. CDR3 DNA: TGCAGCGTTGAAAGGCGGGAGTGGGGCTACAATGAGCAGTTCTTC.

This clone was recorded a few times. The rearrangement links TRBV7-3 to TRBJ2-5; the D gene is possibly TRBD1 (5 bases). This CDR3 has 13 residues. V was cut by 5 bases and J by 7 bases, with 14 bases left in between. Germline CDR1 reads SGHTA; CDR2 reads FQGTGA. CDR3 amino acids: CASSPGQEGTQYF. As DNA, the CDR3 is TGTGCCAGCAGCCCAGGACAAGAAGGGACCCAGTACTTC.

The chain combines TRBV25-1 with TRBJ2-1; tentative D call: TRBD2 (7 bases). The CDR3 length is 17 residues. In germline, CDR1 is MGHDK, CDR2 SYGVNS. V lost 5 bases to trimming and J lost 2 bases, with 19 bases between them. CDR3 in DNA: TGTGCCAGCAGTCACACACTAGGGGGGGGTCCCTACAATGAGCAGTTCTTC. It translates to CASSHTLGGGPYNEQFF.

The chain employs TRBV11-3 and TRBJ2-7; D is unresolved. Per germline, CDR1 SGHNT and CDR2 YENEEA. V lost 8 bases to trimming and J lost 0 bases, with 11 bases between them. This CDR3 is built from 13 residues. CDR3 in DNA: TGTGCCAGCGGTTCACGTAGCTCCTACGAGCAGTACTTC. The encoded protein is CASGSRSSYEQYF.

This clone appeared a few times. V is TRBV10-2 and J is TRBJ1-1; 7 bases are a match to TRBD1. The V gene's germline CDR1 is WSHSY and CDR2 SAAADI. CDR3 length: 12 amino acids. The V and J ends lost 6 bases and 4 bases, in that order; junction bases with no gene match: 2. The CDR3 reads CASRPGGTEAFF. CDR3 DNA: TGCGCCAGCAGGCCAGGGGGCACTGAAGCTTTCTTT.

The chain has TRBV19 and TRBJ2-7, with a possible D match to TRBD1 (6 bases). CDR1 is LNHDA, CDR2 SQIVND, per germline (reference sequence). V was pared by 4 bases and J by 5 bases, with 24 bases between. The CDR3 runs 17 residues. In nucleotides, the CDR3 is TGTGCCAGTAGTACGAGTACCACAGGGTCTGACCTCAACGAGCAGTACTTC. Protein product: CASSTSTTGSDLNEQYF.

The rearrangement uses TRBV29-1 and TRBJ1-2; D uncertain. Germline-derived CDR1 and CDR2 are SQVTM and ANQGSEA. The CDR3 contains 14 residues. Trimming left V 6 bases short and J 5 bases short, with 19 bases between. CDR3 nucleotides: TGCAGCGTCCCTACCCCGGGATCTCTTTATGGCTACACCTTC. Translated: CSVPTPGSLYGYTF. Based on the CDR3 plus reference TRBV29-1 and TRBJ1-2, the full variable domain is SAVISQKPSRDICQRGTSLTIQCQVDSQVTMMFWYRQQPGQSLTLIATANQGSEATYESGFVIDKFPISRPNLTFSTLTVSNMSPEDSSIYLCSVPTPGSLYGYTFGSGTRLTVV.

The chain carries TRBV20-1 and TRBJ2-1; D not resolved. Germline V gene data show CDR1 as DFQATT and CDR2 as SNEGSKA (reference sequence). The CDR3 sequence is 11 residues long. Trimming took off 3 bases at V and 7 bases at J, with 7 bases between the two ends. The CDR3 DNA is TGCAGTGCTAGTAATTTTAATGAGCAGTTCTTC. This translates into CSASNFNEQFF.

The gene calls are TRBV12-5 and TRBJ2-5; D gene ambiguous. CDR1 and CDR2 (germline): LGHNT, FRNRAP. The CDR3 spans 15 residues. Trimming cost V 2 bases and J 4 bases, with 14 bases left between them. CDR3 nucleotide sequence: TGTGCTAGTGGTTTGTTAAGAGGTGTGATAGAGACCCAGTACTTC. Translated, it gives CASGLLRGVIETQYF.

The chain combines TRBV7-2 with TRBJ1-4; D is uncertain. This CDR3 has 13 amino acids. Germline V gene sequence: CDR1 SGHTA, CDR2 FQGNSA. V shed 5 bases and J shed 8 bases, with 12 bases lying between them. The CDR3 spells CASSPSLREKLFF. The CDR3 DNA reads as TGTGCCAGCAGCCCGTCGCTACGCGAAAAACTGTTTTTT.

The rearrangement uses TRBV2 and TRBJ2-7; D possibly corresponds to TRBD1 (5 bases). Germline V gene lookup returns CDR1 SNHLY and CDR2 FYNNEI. The CDR3 loop spans 12 amino acids. The ends were cut back, 8 bases at V and 7 bases at J, with 15 bases in the middle. As DNA, the CDR3 is TGTGCCAGCCTTAAGGGGCCCGAGGAGCAGTACTTC. This gives the protein CASLKGPEEQYF. The variable domain in full, with the rest retrieved from reference TRBV2 and TRBJ2-7, is EPEVTQTPSHQVTQMGQEVILRCVPISNHLYFYWYRQILGQKVEFLVSFYNNEISEKSEIFDDQFSVERPDGSNFTLKIRSTKLEDSAMYFCASLKGPEEQYFGPGTRLTVT.

This clone was seen only a few times. CDR3 loop: CASSLSGTQPQHF. The CDR3 DNA is TGTGCCAGCAGCTTAAGCGGGACCCAGCCCCAGCATTTT. This sequence joins TRBV7-2 and TRBJ1-5; maybe TRBD1 (5 bases). V dropped 2 bases and J dropped 7 bases, with 9 bases sitting between them. There are 13 residues in the CDR3. Germline values: CDR1 SGHTA, CDR2 FQGNSA.

The chain has TRBV2 and TRBJ1-1, with TRBD1 identical over 7 bases. This CDR3 contains 13 residues. Germline CDR1 is SNHLY and CDR2 is FYNNEI. The V and J ends lost 9 bases and 6 bases, in that order; junction bases with no gene match: 10. The CDR3 loop reads CASTTGTESEAFF. CDR3 sequence (DNA): TGTGCCAGTACGACAGGGACAGAGTCTGAAGCTTTCTTT.

The chain recombines TRBV5-6 with TRBJ2-1; D may be TRBD2 (5 bases). The length of the CDR3 is 14 residues. V shed 5 bases and J shed 4 bases, with 13 bases lying between them. The germline V gene encodes CDR1 SGHDT and CDR2 YYEEEE. The CDR3 DNA sequence: TGTGCCAGCAGGTTAGAGGGCCCTTACAATGAGCAGTTCTTC. Its translation is CASRLEGPYNEQFF. The variable domain in full, completed from reference TRBV5-6 and TRBJ2-1, reads DAGVTQSPTHLIKTRGQQVTLRCSPKSGHDTVSWYQQALGQGPQFIFQYYEEEERQRGNFPDRFSGHQFPNYSSELNVNALLLGDSALYLCASRLEGPYNEQFFGPGTRLTVL.

This chain uses TRBV4-1 with TRBJ1-5; 9 bases match TRBD1. The ends lost 0 bases at V and 5 bases at J; junction bases unmatched: 17. The germline V gene has CDR1 MGHRA and CDR2 YSYEKL. CDR3 length: 20 residues. As DNA, the CDR3 is TGCGCCAGCAGCCAAGAACGTAAAGAGTGGACAGGGGATGGGGATCAGCCCCAGCATTTT. This sequence encodes CASSQERKEWTGDGDQPQHF.

This chain uses TRBV4-1 with TRBJ1-2, with 9 bases identical to TRBD1. Trimming took 1 base from V and 3 from J; bases not matched to a gene: 3. The V gene's germline CDR1 is MGHRA and CDR2 YSYEKL. The CDR3 sequence is 15 residues long. The CDR3 DNA sequence: TGCGCCAGCAGCCAAGGCAGGACAGGGGACTATGGCTACACCTTC. It yields the protein CASSQGRTGDYGYTF.

The rearrangement links TRBV27 to TRBJ1-1; maybe TRBD1 (6 bases). CDR1 MNHEY and CDR2 SMNVEV come from the germline V gene (reference sequence). The CDR3 runs 14 residues. V was shortened by 7 bases and J by 2 bases, with 14 bases between the two germline ends. The CDR3: CASTHLGGNTEAFF. In nucleotides, the CDR3 is TGTGCCAGCACTCATTTAGGGGGAAACACTGAAGCTTTCTTT.

As DNA, the CDR3 is TGTGCCAGCAGTAGTAGCGGTACCATGGGGTCTAATGAGCAGTTCTTC. Its translation: CASSSSGTMGSNEQFF. The V and J genes are TRBV11-2 and TRBJ2-1, with D maybe TRBD2 (6 bases). This CDR3 has 16 amino acids. Trimming took off 6 bases at V and 7 bases at J, with 22 bases between the two ends. The germline CDR1 and CDR2 sequences are SGHAT and FQNNGV. Full variable domain (rest looked up from reference TRBV11-2 and TRBJ2-1): EAGVAQSPRYKIIEKRQSVAFWCNPISGHATLYWYQQILGQGPKLLIQFQNNGVVDDSQLPKDRFSAERLKGVDSTLKIQPAKLEDSAVYLCASSSSGTMGSNEQFFGPGTRLTVL.

This chain connects TRBV6-5 to TRBJ2-7; tentatively, D is TRBD2 (5 bases). Germline values: CDR1 MNHEY, CDR2 SVGAGI. Trimming removed 6 bases at V and 6 bases at J, with 18 bases between. The CDR3 consists of 14 residues. The CDR3, as DNA: TGTGCCAGCAGACTCAATTGGACTCCTCGCGAGCAGTACTTC. Protein product: CASRLNWTPREQYF.

V and J are TRBV5-1 and TRBJ2-4; maybe TRBD2 (6 bases). Germline V gene lookup returns CDR1 SGHRS and CDR2 YFSETQ. V lost 4 bases and J 0 bases, leaving 11 bases between the germline ends. This CDR3 has 15 residues. This CDR3 reads CASSGGDLAKNIQYF. CDR3 nucleotide sequence: TGCGCCAGCAGCGGCGGGGATCTAGCCAAAAACATTCAGTACTTC.